These 23 T cell receptor beta chains came from one sample sequenced in a study of cytomegalovirus exposure and HLA in healthy donors. This table comes from immunoSEQ multiplex PCR, and its TCRdb copy is limited to in-frame clones, with some not included. The data show some 79,000 clones, around 94% seen once. The source material was PBMCs. These receptors were obtained from a woman younger than 35 in good health and CMV-seropositive.

The CDR3 sequence is CASSPPGSSNEKLFF. The DNA for the CDR3 is TGTGCCAGCAGTCCACCAGGGTCTTCTAATGAAAAACTGTTTTTT. The chain couples TRBV6-6 to TRBJ1-4, with a weak D call TRBD1 (5 bases). The CDR3 contains 15 residues. With 5 bases removed from V and 3 bases from J, the gap between germline ends came to 13 bases. Germline loops: CDR1 MNHNY, CDR2 SVGAGI (reference sequence).

This chain uses TRBV14 with TRBJ2-7, with unresolved D. From germline, CDR1 is SGHDN and CDR2 FVKESK. The CDR3 is 13 amino acids. The germline V and J ends were trimmed by 4 bases and 7 bases, with 14 bases remaining between them. The CDR3 nucleotides are TGTGCCAGCAGCCCCCAAGTTTTCCAGGAGCAGTACTTC. This sequence encodes CASSPQVFQEQYF.

The chain recombines TRBV7-9 with TRBJ2-7; TRBD1 might be the D (5 bases). Germline V gene lookup returns CDR1 SEHNR and CDR2 FQNEAQ (reference sequence). Trimming took 4 bases from V and 5 from J, leaving 6 bases between them. The CDR3 loop spans 11 amino acids. The DNA of the CDR3 is TGTGCCAGCAGCTCCAGGGACGAGCAGTACTTC. Its protein product is CASSSRDEQYF.

The J gene is TRBJ1-5, the V gene TRBV20-1; D uncertain. This CDR3 has 11 amino acids. V lost 6 bases to trimming and J lost 7 bases, with 10 bases between them. Per germline, CDR1 DFQATT and CDR2 SNEGSKA (reference sequence). CDR3 nucleotide sequence: TGCAGTGCCAGTCAGGAACAGCCCCAGCATTTT. Amino acid sequence: CSASQEQPQHF.

V and J are TRBV4-3 and TRBJ2-3; TRBD2 is a possible D gene (5 bases). The CDR3 contains 17 residues. CDR1 is LGHNA and CDR2 is YSLEER in the germline V gene. V was shortened by 6 bases and J by 3 bases, with 22 bases between the two germline ends. CDR3 loop: CASSPQWAAESTDTQYF. The CDR3 bases are TGCGCCAGCAGTCCGCAATGGGCAGCGGAATCGACAGATACGCAGTATTTT.

The sample holds a few counts of this clone. This sequence joins TRBV7-2 and TRBJ2-1, with 15 bases that match TRBD2. This CDR3 comprises 16 residues. The V segment lost 5 bases and the J segment 6 bases; nucleotides outside the gene matches: 5. CDR1 and CDR2 from the germline V gene are SGHTA and FQGNSA. The CDR3, as DNA: TGTGCCAGCAGCCCAAGGACTAGCGGGGGGGTCAATGAGCAGTTCTTC. It specifies CASSPRTSGGVNEQFF.

The V gene is TRBV4-2, the J gene TRBJ1-3; D remains ambiguous. This CDR3 contains 16 residues. CDR1 and CDR2 (germline): LGHNA, YNFKEQ. With 1 base removed from V and 2 bases from J, the gap between germline ends came to 12 bases. The CDR3 sequence is CASSQGAPGTGNTIYF. The CDR3 nucleotides are TGTGCCAGCAGCCAAGGGGCTCCAGGTACTGGAAACACCATATATTTT.

The chain combines TRBV19 with TRBJ2-2, with 8 bases identical to TRBD1. V shed 6 bases, J shed 5 bases, and the junction held 8 bases outside the gene matches. Germline lookup yields CDR1 LNHDA and CDR2 SQIVND (reference sequence). This CDR3 region has 15 residues. The CDR3 nucleotides read TGTGCCAGTAGCCCAACAGGGGGGAGGACCGGGGAGCTGTTTTTT. Its translation is CASSPTGGRTGELFF.

V is TRBV30 and J is TRBJ2-7; the D is unclear. The CDR3 sequence is 13 residues long. The V gene lost 3 bases and the J gene lost 2 bases, with 11 bases spanning the gap. The V gene's germline CDR1 is GTSNPN and CDR2 SVGIG (reference sequence). CDR3 DNA sequence: TGTGCCTGGAGCGGCCAAGGAGCCTACGAGCAGTACTTC. This codes for CAWSGQGAYEQYF. The full variable domain, rest sourced from reference TRBV30 and TRBJ2-7, is SQTIHQWPATLVQPVGSPLSLECTVEGTSNPNLYWYRQAAGRGLQLLFYSVGIGQISSEVPQNLSASRPQDRQFILSSKKLLLSDSGFYLCAWSGQGAYEQYFGPGTRLTVT.

The chain joins TRBV27 to TRBJ2-1, with 9 bases aligning to TRBD2. Germline values: CDR1 MNHEY, CDR2 SMNVEV (reference sequence). V shed 5 bases and J 0 bases; nucleotides not matched to a gene: 5. The CDR3 extends over 16 amino acids. Written as DNA, the CDR3 is TGTGCCAGCAGTCCTAGCGGGATCAGCTCCTACAATGAGCAGTTCTTC. It yields the protein CASSPSGISSYNEQFF.

The chain joins TRBV19 to TRBJ2-5, with D perhaps matching TRBD2 (6 bases). Looked up from germline, CDR1 is LNHDA and CDR2 is SQIVND (reference sequence). There are 15 residues in the CDR3. With 2 bases removed from V and 5 bases from J, the gap between germline ends came to 15 bases. CDR3 amino acids: CASSIQPGSAETQYF. CDR3 nucleotide sequence: TGTGCCAGTAGTATACAACCCGGGAGCGCGGAGACCCAGTACTTC. The variable domain in full, completed from reference TRBV19 and TRBJ2-5, reads DGGITQSPKYLFRKEGQNVTLSCEQNLNHDAMYWYRQDPGQGLRLIYYSQIVNDFQKGDIAEGYSVSREKKESFPLTVTSAQKNPTAFYLCASSIQPGSAETQYFGPGTRLLVL.

The V gene is TRBV5-1, the J gene TRBJ1-1; weak D call: TRBD1 (5 bases). The germline gives CDR1 SGHRS, CDR2 YFSETQ. There are 14 residues in the CDR3. V was trimmed by 0 bases and J by 6 bases, leaving 12 bases between them. CDR3 bases: TGCGCCAGCAGCTTGGCCAGTCAGGGCGCTGAAGCTTTCTTT. Amino acid sequence: CASSLASQGAEAFF.

The V gene is TRBV5-8, the J gene TRBJ1-1; possible D gene TRBD1, 6 bases. The V gene's germline CDR1 is SGHTS and CDR2 YDEGEE. Trimming shortened V by 2 bases and J by 9 bases, and 14 bases separated the two germline ends. The CDR3 contains 13 residues. DNA of the CDR3: TGTGCCAGCAGCTTCGGTTTCTGGGGGCAAGCTTTCTTT. Translated, it gives CASSFGFWGQAFF.

The table lists this clone with a count of one. The sample carries other DNA sequences with the same CDR3. V gene TRBV5-1 combines with J gene TRBJ1-1, with D maybe TRBD1 (5 bases). The V gene lost 4 bases and the J gene lost 3 bases, with 13 bases spanning the gap. This CDR3 comprises 14 residues. Germline CDR1 and CDR2: SGHRS and YFSETQ. CDR3 in amino acids: CASSPAGGYTEAFF. The CDR3 region has the DNA TGCGCCAGCAGCCCGGCGGGGGGATACACTGAAGCTTTCTTT.

Only one count was recorded for this clone. J is TRBJ2-3 and V is TRBV6-1; TRBD2 matches at 7 bases. V shed 3 bases and J 0 bases; nucleotides not matched to a gene: 6. The CDR3 is 16 amino acids. The germline gives CDR1 MNHNS, CDR2 SASEGT. The CDR3, as DNA: TGTGCCAGCAGTGATACGGGGGGACCTAGCACAGATACGCAGTATTTT. Its translation is CASSDTGGPSTDTQYF.

The rearrangement joins TRBV18 to TRBJ1-3; maybe TRBD1 (6 bases). Germline V gene lookup returns CDR1 KGHSH and CDR2 LQKENI. Trimming removed 5 bases at V and 0 bases at J, with 11 bases between. CDR3 length: 15 amino acids. CDR3 protein: CASSEDRNSGNTIYF. The CDR3 DNA sequence: TGTGCCAGCTCAGAAGACAGGAACTCTGGAAACACCATATATTTT.

This chain links TRBV5-1 with TRBJ2-1, with 9 bases fitting TRBD1. CDR3 size: 14 residues. V trimming: 0 bases; J trimming: 13 bases; junction bases outside the gene matches: 8. CDR1 is SGHRS and CDR2 is YFSETQ in the germline V gene. CDR3 sequence reads: CASSLGGTGYNQFF. CDR3 nucleotides: TGCGCCAGCAGCTTGGGGGGGACAGGGTACAATCAGTTCTTC.

This chain joins TRBV6-1 and TRBJ2-5; TRBD1 agrees at 7 bases. The end of the DNA fits TRBJ2-7 better, so the J call may be wrong. CDR3 length: 15 amino acids. CDR1 and CDR2 from the germline V gene are MNHNS and SASEGT. CDR3 amino acids: CASSGTGWASYEQYF. The CDR3 DNA reads as TGTGCCAGCAGTGGGACAGGATGGGCCTCCTACGAGCAGTACTTC.

The J gene is TRBJ1-1, the V gene TRBV29-1; D possibly corresponds to TRBD1 (6 bases). The length of the CDR3 is 15 residues. Per germline, CDR1 SQVTM and CDR2 ANQGSEA. Trimming left V 7 bases short and J 3 bases short, with 21 bases between. The CDR3 region is CSGRMSGAGDTEAFF. CDR3 DNA sequence: TGCAGCGGGAGAATGTCAGGGGCGGGGGACACTGAAGCTTTCTTT.

The CDR3 DNA is TGCGCCAGCAGCCACCTGACAGGAGCATCGCGCACTGAAGCTTTCTTT. Its translation: CASSHLTGASRTEAFF. This rearrangement joins TRBV4-1 to TRBJ1-1; D is possibly TRBD1 (6 bases). V dropped 3 bases and J dropped 4 bases, with 18 bases sitting between them. Looked up from germline, CDR1 is MGHRA and CDR2 is YSYEKL. The CDR3 contains 16 residues.

The chain carries TRBV18 and TRBJ2-7; TRBD2 matches at 7 bases. Germline CDR1 is KGHSH and CDR2 is LQKENI. V lost 2 bases and J lost 3; bases outside the gene matches: 4. The CDR3 totals 14 residues. CDR3 bases: TGTGCCAGCTCACCAGGTGGACTAGGCTACGAGCAGTACTTC. Amino acid sequence: CASSPGGLGYEQYF.

For the CDR3, the DNA is TGTGCCAGCTCACCTTCAGACATCAAGGAGTTCTTC. Its translation: CASSPSDIKEFF. The chain is built from TRBV18 and TRBJ2-1; D is unresolved. Per the germline V gene, CDR1 is KGHSH and CDR2 is LQKENI. The CDR3 is 12 amino acids. The V and J ends lost 3 bases and 14 bases respectively, with 14 bases between them.

The V call is TRBV2, the J call TRBJ1-3; TRBD1 is a possible D gene (6 bases). Germline CDR1 and CDR2: SNHLY and FYNNEI. Deletions cut 6 bases from V and 4 bases from J, with 13 bases between. The CDR3 sequence is 14 residues long. CDR3 nucleotide sequence: TGTGCCAGCAGGGTAGGGGGATCCGGAAACACCATATATTTT. This translates into CASRVGGSGNTIYF.